This record looks at one T cell receptor (beta chain) sequence and its context. This sample was taken from a study of CD8+ T cells in alopecia areata. On the study more broadly: Each of the treated patients was given oral tofacitinib, 5 to 10 mg twice daily, for moderate-to-severe alopecia areata.

Germline CDR1 reads KGHSH; CDR2 reads LQKENI. The length of the CDR3 is 15 residues. V was cut by 2 bases and J by 5 bases, with 16 bases left in between. RNA was isolated and reverse transcribed to cDNA, the sequencing template. Only in-frame clones appear in the TCRdb table, and some are missing; sequencing was by immunoSEQ multiplex PCR. The repertoire includes more than 90,000 clones, under 40% of them detected once, and approximately 2.8% sits in the top ten. The clonotype originates from a human donor with alopecia areata. V gene TRBV18 combines with J gene TRBJ2-7, with D possibly being TRBD1 (6 bases). Sequencing was carried out using CD4+ T cells sorted from blood. The CDR3 spells CASSPYLGGGHEQYF. In DNA form, the CDR3 reads TGTGCCAGCTCACCATATTTAGGGGGTGGCCACGAGCAGTACTTC.